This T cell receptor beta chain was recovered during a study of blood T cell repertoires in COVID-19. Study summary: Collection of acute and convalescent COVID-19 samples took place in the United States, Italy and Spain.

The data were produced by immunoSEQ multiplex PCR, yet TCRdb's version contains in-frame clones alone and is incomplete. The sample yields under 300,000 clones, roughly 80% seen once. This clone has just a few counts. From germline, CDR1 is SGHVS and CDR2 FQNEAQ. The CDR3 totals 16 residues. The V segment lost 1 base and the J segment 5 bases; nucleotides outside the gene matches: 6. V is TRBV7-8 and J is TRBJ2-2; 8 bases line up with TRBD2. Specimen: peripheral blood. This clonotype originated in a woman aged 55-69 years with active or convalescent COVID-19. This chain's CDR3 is CASSLEVAGRTGELFF. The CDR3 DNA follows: TGTGCCAGCAGCTTAGAAGTAGCGGGGAGGACCGGGGAGCTGTTTTTT.